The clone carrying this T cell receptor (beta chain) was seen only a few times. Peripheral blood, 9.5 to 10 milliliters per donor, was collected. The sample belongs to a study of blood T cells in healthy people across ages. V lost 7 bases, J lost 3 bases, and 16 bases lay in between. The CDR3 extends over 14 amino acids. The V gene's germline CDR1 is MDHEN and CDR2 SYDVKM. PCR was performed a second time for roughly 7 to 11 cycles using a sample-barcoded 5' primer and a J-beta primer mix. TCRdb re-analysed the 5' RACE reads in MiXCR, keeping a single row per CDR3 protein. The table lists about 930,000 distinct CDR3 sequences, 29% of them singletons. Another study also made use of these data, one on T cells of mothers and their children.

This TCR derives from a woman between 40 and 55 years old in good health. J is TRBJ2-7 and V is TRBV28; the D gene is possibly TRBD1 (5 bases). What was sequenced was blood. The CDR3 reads CASTGINSLYEQYF. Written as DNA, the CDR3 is TGTGCCAGCACAGGGATCAATTCCCTCTACGAGCAGTACTTC.